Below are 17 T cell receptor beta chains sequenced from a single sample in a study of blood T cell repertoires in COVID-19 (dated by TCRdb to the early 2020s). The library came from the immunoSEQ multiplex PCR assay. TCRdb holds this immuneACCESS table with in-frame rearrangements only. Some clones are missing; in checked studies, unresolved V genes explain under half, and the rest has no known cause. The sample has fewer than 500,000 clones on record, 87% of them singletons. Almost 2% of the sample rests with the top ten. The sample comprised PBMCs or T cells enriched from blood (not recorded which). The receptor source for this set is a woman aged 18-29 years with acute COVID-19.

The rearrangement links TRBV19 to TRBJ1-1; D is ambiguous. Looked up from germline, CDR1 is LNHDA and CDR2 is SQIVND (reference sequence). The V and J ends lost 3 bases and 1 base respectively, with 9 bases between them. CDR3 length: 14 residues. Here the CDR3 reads CASSISWRNTEAFF. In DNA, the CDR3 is TGTGCCAGTAGTATTTCCTGGAGGAACACTGAAGCTTTCTTT.

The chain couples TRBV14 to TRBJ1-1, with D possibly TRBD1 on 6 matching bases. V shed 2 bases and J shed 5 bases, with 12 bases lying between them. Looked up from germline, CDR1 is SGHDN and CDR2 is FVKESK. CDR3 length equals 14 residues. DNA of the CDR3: TGTGCCAGCAGCCAACAGGGGTCGGGAACTGAAGCTTTCTTT. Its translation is CASSQQGSGTEAFF.

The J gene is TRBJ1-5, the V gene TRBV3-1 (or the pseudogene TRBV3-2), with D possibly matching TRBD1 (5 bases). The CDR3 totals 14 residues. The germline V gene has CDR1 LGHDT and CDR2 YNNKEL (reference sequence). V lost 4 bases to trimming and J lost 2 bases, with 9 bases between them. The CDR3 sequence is CASSLGVRNQPQHF. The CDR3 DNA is TGTGCCAGCAGCCTAGGGGTGCGCAATCAGCCCCAGCATTTT.

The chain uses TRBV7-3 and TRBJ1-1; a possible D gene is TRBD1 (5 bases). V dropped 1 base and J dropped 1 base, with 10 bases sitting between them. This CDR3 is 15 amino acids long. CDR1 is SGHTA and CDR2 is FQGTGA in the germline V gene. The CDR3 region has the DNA TGTGCCAGCAGCTTAAGCCCAAGGGGGAACACTGAAGCTTTCTTT. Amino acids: CASSLSPRGNTEAFF.

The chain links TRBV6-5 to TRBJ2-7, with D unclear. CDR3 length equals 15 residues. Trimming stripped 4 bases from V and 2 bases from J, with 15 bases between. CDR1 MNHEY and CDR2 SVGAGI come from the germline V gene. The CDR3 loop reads CASSSPAGRTYEQYF. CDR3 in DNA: TGTGCCAGCAGTTCCCCGGCAGGTAGGACCTACGAGCAGTACTTC.

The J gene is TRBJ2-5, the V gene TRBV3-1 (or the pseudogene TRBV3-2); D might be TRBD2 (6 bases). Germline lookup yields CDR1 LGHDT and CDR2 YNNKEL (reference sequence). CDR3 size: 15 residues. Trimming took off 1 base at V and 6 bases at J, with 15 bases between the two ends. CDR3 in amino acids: CASSQGPGVEKTQYF. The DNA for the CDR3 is TGTGCCAGCAGCCAAGGGCCGGGGGTCGAAAAGACCCAGTACTTC.

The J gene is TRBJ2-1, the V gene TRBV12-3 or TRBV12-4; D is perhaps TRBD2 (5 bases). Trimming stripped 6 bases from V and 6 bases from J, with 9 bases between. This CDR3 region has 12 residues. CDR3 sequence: CASRGVRNEQFF. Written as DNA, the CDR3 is TGTGCCAGCAGGGGAGTGCGCAATGAGCAGTTCTTC.

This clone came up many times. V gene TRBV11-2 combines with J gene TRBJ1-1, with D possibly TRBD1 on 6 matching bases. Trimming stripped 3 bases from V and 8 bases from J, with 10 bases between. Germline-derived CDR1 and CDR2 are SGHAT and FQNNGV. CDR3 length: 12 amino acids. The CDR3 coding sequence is TGTGCCAGCAGCTTTACGAGGGGGGAAGCTTTCTTT. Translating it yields CASSFTRGEAFF.

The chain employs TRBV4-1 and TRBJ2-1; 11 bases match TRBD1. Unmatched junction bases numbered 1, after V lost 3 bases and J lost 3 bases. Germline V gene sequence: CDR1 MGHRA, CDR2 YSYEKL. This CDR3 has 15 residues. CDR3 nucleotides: TGCGCCAGCAGCCAGGGACAGGGGGTCTACAATGAGCAGTTCTTC. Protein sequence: CASSQGQGVYNEQFF.

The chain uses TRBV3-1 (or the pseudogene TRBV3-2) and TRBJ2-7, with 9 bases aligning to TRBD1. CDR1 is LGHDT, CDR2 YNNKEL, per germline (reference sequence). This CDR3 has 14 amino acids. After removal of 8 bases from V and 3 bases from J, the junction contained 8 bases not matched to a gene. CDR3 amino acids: CASHDRDRVYEQYF. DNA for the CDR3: TGTGCCAGCCACGACCGGGACAGGGTCTACGAGCAGTACTTC.

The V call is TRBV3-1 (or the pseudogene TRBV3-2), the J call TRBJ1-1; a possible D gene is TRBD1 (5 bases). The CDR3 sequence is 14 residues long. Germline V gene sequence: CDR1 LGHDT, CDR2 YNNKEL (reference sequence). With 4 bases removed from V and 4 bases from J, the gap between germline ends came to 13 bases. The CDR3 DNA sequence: TGTGCCAGCAGCCCTACACCGGACATCACTGAAGCTTTCTTT. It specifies CASSPTPDITEAFF.

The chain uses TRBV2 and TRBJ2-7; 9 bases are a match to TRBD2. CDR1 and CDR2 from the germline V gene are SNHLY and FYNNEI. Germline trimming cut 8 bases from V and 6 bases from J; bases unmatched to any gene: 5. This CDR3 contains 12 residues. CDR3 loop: CASRREGREQYF. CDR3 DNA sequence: TGTGCCAGCCGGCGGGAGGGCCGCGAGCAGTACTTC.

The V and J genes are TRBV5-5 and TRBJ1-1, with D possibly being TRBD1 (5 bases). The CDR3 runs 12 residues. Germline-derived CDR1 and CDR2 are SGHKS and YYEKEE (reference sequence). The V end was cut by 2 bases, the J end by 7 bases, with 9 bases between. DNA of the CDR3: TGTGCCAGCAGCTTAAGGACATTTGAAGCTTTCTTT. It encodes CASSLRTFEAFF.

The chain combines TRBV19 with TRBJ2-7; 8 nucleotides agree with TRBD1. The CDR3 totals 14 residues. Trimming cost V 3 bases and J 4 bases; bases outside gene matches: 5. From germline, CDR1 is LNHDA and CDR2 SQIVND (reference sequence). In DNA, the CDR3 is TGTGCCAGTAGTATCCGGGACAGGAAATACGAGCAGTACTTC. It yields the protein CASSIRDRKYEQYF.

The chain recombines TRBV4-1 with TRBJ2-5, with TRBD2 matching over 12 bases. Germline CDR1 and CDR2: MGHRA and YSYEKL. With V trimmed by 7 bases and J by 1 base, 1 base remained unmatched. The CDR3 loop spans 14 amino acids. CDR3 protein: CASTSGRVQETQYF. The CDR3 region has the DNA TGCGCCAGCACTAGCGGGAGGGTCCAAGAGACCCAGTACTTC.

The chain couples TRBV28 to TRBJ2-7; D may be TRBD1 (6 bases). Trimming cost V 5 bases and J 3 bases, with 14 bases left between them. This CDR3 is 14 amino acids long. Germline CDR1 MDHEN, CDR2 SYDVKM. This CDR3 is CASSHRDTRYEQYF. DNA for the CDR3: TGTGCCAGCAGTCACCGGGACACCCGCTACGAGCAGTACTTC.

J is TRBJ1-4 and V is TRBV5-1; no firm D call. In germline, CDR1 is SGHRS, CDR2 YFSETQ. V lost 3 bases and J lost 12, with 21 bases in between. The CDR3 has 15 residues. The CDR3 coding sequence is TGCGCCAGCAGCTCTGGAGGTCGGGAGGCCTCTGAACTGTTTTTT. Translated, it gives CASSSGGREASELFF. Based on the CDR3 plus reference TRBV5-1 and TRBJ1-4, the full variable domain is KAGVTQTPRYLIKTRGQQVTLSCSPISGHRSVSWYQQTPGQGLQFLFEYFSETQRNKGNFPGRFSGRQFSNSRSEMNVSTLELGDSALYLCASSSGGREASELFFGSGTQLSVL.